This passage covers 8 T cell receptor beta chains from one sample sequenced in a study of blood T cell repertoires in COVID-19. Data came from immunoSEQ multiplex PCR; TCRdb stores just in-frame clones and leaves some out. Among about 170,000 clones listed, about 85% were seen once. Sequencing was done on a sample of peripheral blood. The receptors shown here come from an elderly woman in a cohort sampled during active or convalescent COVID-19.

The CDR3 coding sequence is TGTGCCAGCAGTTACTCCTCGTGGGGGGGAGAGACCCAGTACTTC. As protein: CASSYSSWGGETQYF. This rearrangement joins TRBV6-5 to TRBJ2-5; 7 bases are shared with TRBD2. Germline CDR1 and CDR2: MNHEY and SVGAGI. The V and J ends lost 0 bases and 4 bases, in that order; junction bases with no gene match: 5. The CDR3 has 15 amino acids.

This chain uses TRBV5-1 with TRBJ2-3, with a tentative D call TRBD1 (6 bases). There are 14 residues in the CDR3. Germline V gene lookup returns CDR1 SGHRS and CDR2 YFSETQ. Trimming removed 3 bases from V and 1 base from J, with 9 bases in between. CDR3 DNA sequence: TGCGCCAGCAGCTGGCGACAGGGCACAGATACGCAGTATTTT. Translation: CASSWRQGTDTQYF.

This clone was counted a single time. The V gene is TRBV5-1, the J gene TRBJ2-3; tentatively, D is TRBD1 (6 bases). Trimming pared 0 bases from V and 2 bases from J, leaving 10 bases between. The germline CDR1 and CDR2 sequences are SGHRS and YFSETQ. The CDR3 is 15 amino acids. The CDR3 is CASSLVGTNTDTQYF. The CDR3 DNA follows: TGCGCCAGCAGCTTGGTGGGGACAAACACAGATACGCAGTATTTT.

The J gene is TRBJ1-1, the V gene TRBV19, with 9 positions matching TRBD1. The CDR3 has 16 residues. V shed 5 bases and J 5 bases; nucleotides not matched to a gene: 12. Germline CDR1 and CDR2: LNHDA and SQIVND (reference sequence). The CDR3 region is CASSLPRRDRETEAFF. In nucleotides, the CDR3 is TGTGCCAGTAGTCTACCACGGCGGGACAGGGAGACTGAAGCTTTCTTT.

This clone was observed once. The chain uses TRBV2 and TRBJ2-2; a weak D match, TRBD1 (6 bases). Germline values: CDR1 SNHLY, CDR2 FYNNEI. The CDR3 contains 13 residues. V was pared by 8 bases and J by 4 bases, with 11 bases between. CDR3: CASQGQATGELFF. The CDR3 bases are TGTGCCAGCCAGGGGCAAGCCACCGGGGAGCTGTTTTTT.

The genes are TRBV9 and TRBJ1-6; D is possibly TRBD1 (6 bases). Germline V gene lookup returns CDR1 SGDLS and CDR2 YYNGEE. The CDR3 has 16 residues. Between the trimmed V and J ends, which lost 3 bases and 10 bases, there was a span of 20 bases. CDR3 sequence (DNA): TGTGCCAGCAGCGCCAACCTACAGGGTGTGGGGTCACCCCTCCACTTT. Amino acids: CASSANLQGVGSPLHF.

The rearrangement uses TRBV6-5 and TRBJ1-2; possible D gene TRBD1, 6 bases. Germline lookup yields CDR1 MNHEY and CDR2 SVGAGI. This CDR3 comprises 15 residues. Trimming stripped 4 bases from V and 4 bases from J, with 16 bases between. CDR3 DNA sequence: TGTGCCAGCAGTTCCCAGGGGTGGGGTTCCTATGGCTACACCTTC. This encodes CASSSQGWGSYGYTF.

Worth noting for this clone: Additional DNA sequences in this sample encode the identical CDR3. J is TRBJ1-1 and V is TRBV5-1, with D hard to call. Germline V gene lookup returns CDR1 SGHRS and CDR2 YFSETQ. Trimming shortened V by 0 bases and J by 1 base, and 7 bases separated the two germline ends. This CDR3 has 14 residues. The CDR3 spells CASSLGAGNTEAFF. For the CDR3, the DNA is TGCGCCAGCAGCTTGGGTGCAGGGAACACTGAAGCTTTCTTT. The variable domain in full, with the rest retrieved from reference TRBV5-1 and TRBJ1-1, is KAGVTQTPRYLIKTRGQQVTLSCSPISGHRSVSWYQQTPGQGLQFLFEYFSETQRNKGNFPGRFSGRQFSNSRSEMNVSTLELGDSALYLCASSLGAGNTEAFFGQGTRLTVV.